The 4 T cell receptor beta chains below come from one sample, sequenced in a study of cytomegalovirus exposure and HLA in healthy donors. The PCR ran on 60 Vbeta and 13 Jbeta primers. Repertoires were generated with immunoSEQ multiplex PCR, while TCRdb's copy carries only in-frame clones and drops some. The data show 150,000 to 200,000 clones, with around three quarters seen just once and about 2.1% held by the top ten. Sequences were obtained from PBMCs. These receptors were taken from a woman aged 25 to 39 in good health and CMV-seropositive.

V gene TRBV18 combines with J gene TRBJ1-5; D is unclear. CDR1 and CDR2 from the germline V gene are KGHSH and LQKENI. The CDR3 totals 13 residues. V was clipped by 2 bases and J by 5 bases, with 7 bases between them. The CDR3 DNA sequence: TGTGCCAGCTCACCAAGGAGGGATCAGCCCCAGCATTTT. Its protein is CASSPRRDQPQHF.

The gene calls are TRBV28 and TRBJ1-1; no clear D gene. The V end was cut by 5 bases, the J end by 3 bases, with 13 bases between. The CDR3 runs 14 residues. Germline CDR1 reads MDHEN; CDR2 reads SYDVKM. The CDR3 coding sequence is TGTGCCAGCAGTCCTCCATTTCGGGACACTGAAGCTTTCTTT. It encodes CASSPPFRDTEAFF.

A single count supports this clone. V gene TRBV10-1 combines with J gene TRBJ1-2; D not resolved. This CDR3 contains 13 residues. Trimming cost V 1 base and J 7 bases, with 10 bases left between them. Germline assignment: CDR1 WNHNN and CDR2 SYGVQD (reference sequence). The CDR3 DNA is TGCGCCAGCAGTGAGTACAGAGGGTTTGGCTACACCTTC. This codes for CASSEYRGFGYTF.

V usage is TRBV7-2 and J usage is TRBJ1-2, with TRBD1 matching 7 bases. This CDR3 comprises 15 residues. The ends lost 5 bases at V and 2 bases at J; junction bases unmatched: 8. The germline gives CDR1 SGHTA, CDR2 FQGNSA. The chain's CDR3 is CASSPVDRENYGYTF. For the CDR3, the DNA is TGTGCCAGCAGCCCTGTCGACAGGGAGAACTATGGCTACACCTTC.